This paragraph reports one T cell receptor (beta chain). No antigen is known for it. Only in-frame clones appear in the TCRdb table, and some are missing; sequencing was by immunoSEQ multiplex PCR. The sample contains about 7,900 clones, about 98% of which appear only once. The sample is drawn from a study of naive CD8 T cells in extremely preterm neonates. Trimming shortened V by 4 bases and J by 8 bases, and 20 bases separated the two germline ends. CDR1 is MGHDK, CDR2 SYGVNS, per germline. The CDR3 totals 16 residues. Study-wide findings and caveats: Compared with all age groups, preterm neonates showed less repertoire richness. Preterm CDR3s were shorter than older groups', with fewer N additions and less trimming.

The sample was naive CD8+ T cells from blood. This receptor was taken from a human donor in good health. The chain combines TRBV25-1 with TRBJ1-4; D uncertain. The CDR3: CASSGLGGRYEEKLFF. As DNA, the CDR3 is TGTGCCAGCAGTGGCCTTGGTGGGCGCTATGAGGAAAAACTGTTTTTT.